What follows is one T cell receptor beta chain and its context. What antigen it recognizes has not been identified. The input lacks base qualities; no much larger clone sits a single base away. The CDR3 starts with the cysteine, ends with the phenylalanine, and has 13 residues. Of all the DNA, just the CDR3 is kept, 39 bases in frame from base 1. Relative to germline, V is 6 bases shorter and J is 3 bases shorter, with 10 bases between their ends. CDR1 and CDR2 were assigned from the germline V gene as MDHEN and SYDVKM. This record comes from a study of cytomegalovirus exposure and HLA in healthy donors (dated by TCRdb to between 2016 and 2019). General notes on the study: An earlier analysis of a few hundred of the donors reported 276 Gb of sequence data and 100 million to 120 million unique TCR beta sequences obtained from about 179 million T cells. The study was designed to test whether signatures of past pathogen exposure could be identified by cataloging public T cell receptors. An early release that covered 500 to 800 HLA-typed donors contained approximately 290 gigabases of sequencing data and tens of millions of unique TCR sequences. Among the roughly 380 genotyped donors, approximately 82% belonged to the genetic ancestry cluster associated with self-reported Caucasian donors. The T cell repertoires of 550 to 850 subjects were profiled by immunosequencing and related to cytomegalovirus serostatus. Roughly five DR-DQ haplotypes were treated as single units for association and clustering because of strong linkage in the cohort. Both class I and class II loci were covered by HLA typing, at four-digit resolution. In a later genetic analysis, genome-wide SNP genotypes for about three fifths of the roughly 670 donors were used, and that subset was treated as a discovery cohort. An earlier analysis of 500 to 650 of the donors applied high-throughput TCR beta sequencing to assess whether each TCR beta V gene segment acted as functional or pseudogenic. Rather than drawing on any new phenotypic data, the later analysis identified candidate immune exposures from TCR beta sequences and the way those sequences occurred across donors. All discovery cohort repertoires had been generated using a single sequencing platform. Typing coverage differed by locus: A, B, C, DRB1 and DQB1 were typed in roughly 620-630 donors, DQA1 in roughly 500, DPA1 in 606, and DPB1 in approximately 450. Donor age, sex, ethnicity and CMV serostatus were collected together with the repertoire data. Across about 380 genotyped donors of the cohort, an average of about 250,000 unique TCR beta nucleotide sequences per donor were sequenced, and approximately 17% of those sequences were non-productive. Along with the approximately 700-subject first cohort, a separate validation cohort of over a hundred different subjects was used. The study combined high-throughput TCR immunosequencing, statistical association of individual TCRs with disease status, and machine learning to predict cytomegalovirus infection status. In a later analysis, previously published TCR beta repertoires from 670 or so donors were re-analyzed and high-resolution HLA genotyping was added so that TCR occurrence patterns could be studied.

The cohort comprised approximately 700 healthy bone marrow donors. At the time of sampling, every cohort member was nominally healthy, though immune exposures that went unrecorded were likely present. The donor tested CMV seronegative, placing the donor among the roughly 340 seronegative members of the cohort. A peripheral blood sample was provided by each donor, and peripheral blood mononuclear cells were used for TCR beta sequencing. The Qiagen DNeasy Blood Extraction Kit was used to extract genomic DNA from the blood cell samples. Libraries were built with the immunoSEQ multiplex PCR assay. For the multiplex PCR, a mixture combining 60 forward primers for TCR Vbeta segments and 13 reverse primers for TCR Jbeta segments was used. The CDR3 region of rearranged TCR beta genes was amplified from genomic DNA by a multiplex PCR assay. The amplified TCR beta libraries were sequenced on the Illumina HiSeq System as 87-base-pair reads. Turning to the authors' computational methods: A later analysis counted about 80 million unique TCR beta chains across the 700 or so repertoires, and some 12 million of these chains were shared by at least two donors. To remove PCR and sequencing errors, raw reads were error-corrected and collapsed into unique sequences using a nearest-neighbor algorithm that merged closely related sequences. Alignment of CDR3 sequences to IMGT reference sequences was used to assign V, D and J gene segments. Each retained sequence needed at least a six-nucleotide match to both a V gene segment and a J gene segment. A rearrangement counted as productive if the CDR3 had no stop codons and remained in frame with V and J, and every other rearrangement counted as non-productive. CDR3 was defined by IMGT convention, running from the second conserved V-encoded cysteine to the conserved J-encoded phenylalanine. The earlier analysis of some 580 of the donors excluded any sequence lacking an unambiguous match to a single V gene segment. In an earlier analysis of 587 of the donors, V segments were called functional above 56.7% productive rearrangements and were called segregating when the between-donor standard deviation exceeded 5%. To diagnose cytomegalovirus status from the catalog of TCR beta chain sequences, a statistical classification framework was built. In a later analysis, V and J genes were assigned by comparing TCR nucleotide sequences against IMGT/GENE-DB human TR gene sequences. A later analysis assigned CDR3 sequences and most-parsimonious VDJ recombination scenarios with the TCRdist pipeline. In a later analysis, each TCR beta chain was defined by its CDR3 amino acid sequence together with its V-gene family, and reads without a unique V-gene family were excluded. In a later analysis, 500 to 650 highly shared, low-generation-probability nucleotide sequences were removed to address suspected cross-contamination and a sequencing artifact. For each public chain, a later analysis derived a clonal expansion index from normalized ranks of inferred template counts within each repertoire. A later analysis computed generation probabilities with a VDJ recombination model fitted to out-of-frame rearrangements, and checked the results against IGoR. A later analysis scored TCR-TCR, TCR-HLA and TCR-CMV co-occurrence with hypergeometric tests, applying a repertoire-size bias correction to TCR pairs. To estimate false discovery rates, a later analysis permuted the HLA or CMV assignments 20 times. In a later analysis, co-occurring TCRs were grouped with DBSCAN, and TCRdist sequence similarity was added when clustering was performed within HLA-allele-positive subsets. Co-occurrence clustering excluded repertoires with fewer than 30,000 or more than 120,000 public chains, plus five with anomalous nucleotide sharing. TCRdb carries this immuneACCESS record with in-frame sequences only. Its versions omit some clonotypes, under half of them owing to an unresolved V gene in the studies checked, with the rest unexplained. That table supplies the V and J calls and clone size; D and trimming were determined from the DNA. The sample table lists under 200,000 clones, around 80% of them with a count of one. The leading ten clones occupy about 0.5% of the sample.

Paper-wide results and their limitations: A further reported finding was that TCR beta sequences accurately predicted the HLA-A and HLA-B alleles for most subjects in the first cohort. Across donors, most TCR sequences were observed very rarely, whereas some public TCRs were present in many individuals. In the study, some 180 TCR beta chains were listed as associated with cytomegalovirus. In a later analysis, HLA-associated TCR beta chains were found to be more clonally expanded and to have lower generation probabilities than equally common non-associated chains. Several of the top co-occurrence clusters appeared to be linked to parvovirus B19, influenza, CMV and Epstein-Barr virus, according to a later analysis. In both the original and validation cohorts, the classifier was reported to diagnose cytomegalovirus status with high specificity and sensitivity. Only TCR beta chains were sequenced in this cohort, and the absence of alpha or paired-chain data limited detectable features. In a later genetic analysis, a missense DCLRE1C variant was associated with V-gene and J-gene trimming of TCR beta chains, and the association was replicated in an independent cohort. Some IMGT-functional V segments, including TRBV6-2 and TRBV6-3, could not be told apart with the 87-base-pair reads, so those segments were excluded. Sequencing depth was assumed to be roughly uniform across donors in the presence/absence analyses, though that assumption may not hold. In a later analysis, most CMV-associated TCR beta chains were found to appear HLA-restricted, with HLA associations seemingly driven largely by CMV exposure. Immune exposure information for the cohort was limited to CMV serostatus. In a later analysis, TCR association rates were found to vary across HLA loci, with the most associated TCRs seen for DRB1 alleles and the fewest for HLA-C alleles. Three of the identified cytomegalovirus-associated TCR beta chains were confirmed in vitro to be specific for cytomegalovirus antigens. In a later analysis, 16,951 TCR beta sequences were associated with specific HLA alleles at a false discovery rate of 0.05. Because counts were too low, more than 15 rarely observed V segments, including chromosome 9 orphons, were left out of the earlier analysis of a few hundred of the donors. Correlated functional status among segregating V segments might reflect linkage disequilibrium, but an unknown experimental factor could not be ruled out. In a later genetic analysis, fewer N-insertions in productive TCRs were reported among donors in an Asian-associated ancestry cluster than the roughly 700-donor mean. Because some donors lacked HLA typing at each locus, the association tests relied only on the typed subset. The authors suggested that the approach could potentially be extended to other disease states and immunological phenotypes. In an earlier analysis of a few hundred of the donors, most TCR beta V segments were observed in productive rearrangements about 90% or about 30% of the time, broadly matching IMGT annotations. When HLA alleles, especially DR and DQ, strongly co-occurred, attributing TCR associations to individual alleles was difficult. A cluster of highly shared sequence variants was judged likely to be a technical artifact of the sequencing pipeline.

The rearranged segments are TRBV28 and TRBJ2-3, with the D gene not clear enough to name. Sequenced material: PBMCs. The TCR was taken from a woman between 45 and 65 years old in good health and CMV-seronegative. The CDR3 has the sequence CASSKRWTDTQYF. The sequenced DNA is TGTGCCAGCAGCAAGAGATGGACAGATACGCAGTATTTT.